The clone carrying this TCR beta chain was recorded only once. The data derive from a study of shared clonotypes between healthy human individuals. Looking at the study overall: The people who gave samples were a couple of women and a few men aged 18 to 49. Each donor's CD4 naive and CD4 memory cells filled three plates apiece, CD8 naive two, and CD8 memory one.

V lost 3 bases to trimming and J lost 4 bases; unmatched junction nucleotides: 7. The CDR3 runs 14 residues. Germline V CDR1 and CDR2: SQVTM, ANQGSEA. Replicate PCRs run on sorted subsets employed 200 ng DNA, 25,000 to 35,000 T cell genomes. Sequenced by immunoSEQ multiplex PCR; TCRdb stores in-frame clones only, minus some. The data hold around 1.5 million clones, with 95% to 99% observed a single time. This chain uses TRBV29-1 with TRBJ2-7; 9 nucleotides align to TRBD2. The specimen sequenced was naive CD4+ T cells sorted from blood. Subset in this sample: CD45RA+ positively selected. The source is a man in his thirties or forties in good health. CDR3 amino acids: CSVEVAGVGYEQYF. In nucleotides, the CDR3 is TGCAGCGTTGAGGTAGCGGGAGTCGGATACGAGCAGTACTTC.